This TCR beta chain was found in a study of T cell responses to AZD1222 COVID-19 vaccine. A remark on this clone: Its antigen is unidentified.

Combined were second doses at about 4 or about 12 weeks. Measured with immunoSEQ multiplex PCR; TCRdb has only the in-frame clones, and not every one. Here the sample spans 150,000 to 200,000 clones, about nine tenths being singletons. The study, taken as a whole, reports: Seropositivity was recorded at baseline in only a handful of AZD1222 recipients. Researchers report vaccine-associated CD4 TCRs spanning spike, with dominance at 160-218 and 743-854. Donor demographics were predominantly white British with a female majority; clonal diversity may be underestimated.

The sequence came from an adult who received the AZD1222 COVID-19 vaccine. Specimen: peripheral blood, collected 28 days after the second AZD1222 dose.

CDR3: CAWSLQGEVGEQYF. CDR3 sequence (DNA): TGTGCCTGGAGTTTACAGGGAGAGGTTGGGGAGCAGTACTTC. J is TRBJ2-7 and V is TRBV30; maybe TRBD1 (6 bases). Germline CDR1 reads GTSNPN; CDR2 reads SVGIG (reference sequence). This CDR3 spans 14 amino acids. The germline V and J ends were trimmed by 2 bases and 7 bases, with 18 bases remaining between them.